This TCR beta chain was captured by sequencing in a study of primary melanoma T cells and metastatic recurrence (dated by TCRdb to the early 2020s). General notes on the study: A total of 150 to 200 primary melanomas made up the cohort, all of stage T2 to T4 and more than 1 mm thick. Whether patient outcome could be predicted by T-cell fraction and T-cell repertoire clonality in primary melanoma tumors was the question this study put to the test. The T-cell fraction measured by TCR beta sequencing was weighed against progression-free survival, the clinical outcome chosen for the comparison. The sequencing-derived T-cell fraction was compared with histopathological grading of tumor-infiltrating lymphocytes. What the authors observed across the whole study: The tumor T-cell fraction reportedly predicted progression-free survival independently of thickness, ulceration, mitotic rate and age. The authors framed an effective T-cell-mediated antitumor response in primary melanoma only as a suggestion, not a demonstrated mechanism. Protection appeared to be conferred by a T-cell fraction above 20% regardless of ulceration status, mitotic rate or nodal disease. Adding T-cell fraction to tumor thickness reportedly improved progression-free survival prediction more than adding any other histopathological variable.

To note about this clone: The antigen this receptor binds is unknown. Per-base qualities were not stored, and no clone one base away is much larger.

Library construction relied on the immunoSEQ multiplex PCR assay. High-throughput sequencing of the T-cell receptor beta chain was performed on primary melanoma tumor tissue. For the original study's pipeline: Among the repertoire analyses were the distribution of insertions and deletions and the sharing of TCRB CDR3 between samples. A gradient-boosted model ranked how well the T-cell fraction predicted outcome compared with histopathological variables. In TCRdb, the immuneACCESS table is reduced to in-frame sequences with V and J assigned. These tables do not hold every clone; where another copy was compared, an unresolved V gene accounts for under half, and the others remain unexplained. V and J calls and clone size are copied from that table; D and trimming were computed from the DNA. Across this sample there are over a thousand clones, with roughly nine tenths seen only once. Jointly, the top ten make up around 12% of the sample.

The germline V gene sets CDR1 to MNHGY and CDR2 to SAAAGT. Cut back by 0 bases and 5 bases, the V and J ends lie 10 bases apart. There are 14 amino acids in the CDR3, from cysteine to phenylalanine inclusive. The kept DNA is CDR3 alone, 42 bases in frame from the first base. The patients had surgically resected primary melanoma that was considered potentially curable but at risk of metastatic recurrence. The specimen sequenced was melanoma tumor tissue. The sequence derives from a human donor with melanoma. The receptor chain draws on TRBV6-8 and TRBJ1-2, with TRBD1 tentatively as D gene (5 bases match). The CDR3 region reads CASSYSPGTYGYTF. Read as DNA, the sequence is TGTGCCAGCAGTTACTCGCCCGGGACGTATGGCTACACCTTC.